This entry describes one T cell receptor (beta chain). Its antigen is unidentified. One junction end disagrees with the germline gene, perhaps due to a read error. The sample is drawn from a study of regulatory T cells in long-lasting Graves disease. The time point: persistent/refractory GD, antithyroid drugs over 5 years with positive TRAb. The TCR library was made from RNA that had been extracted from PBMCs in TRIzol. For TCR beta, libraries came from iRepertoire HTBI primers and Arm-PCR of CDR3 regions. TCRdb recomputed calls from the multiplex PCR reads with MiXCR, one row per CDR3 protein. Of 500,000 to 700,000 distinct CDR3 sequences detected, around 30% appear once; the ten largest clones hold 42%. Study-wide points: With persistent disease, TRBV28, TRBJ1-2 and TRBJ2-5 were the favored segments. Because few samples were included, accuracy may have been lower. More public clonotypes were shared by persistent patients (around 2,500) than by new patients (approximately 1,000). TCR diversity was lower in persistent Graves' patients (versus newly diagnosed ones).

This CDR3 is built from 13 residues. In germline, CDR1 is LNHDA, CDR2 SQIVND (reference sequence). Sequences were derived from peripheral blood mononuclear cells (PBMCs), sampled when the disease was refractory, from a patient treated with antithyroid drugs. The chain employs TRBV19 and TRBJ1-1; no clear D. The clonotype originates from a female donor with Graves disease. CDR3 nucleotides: TGTGCCAGTAGTATAGGGGCGAGCACTAAAGCTTTCTTT. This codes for CASSIGASTKAFF.